These T cell receptor beta chains were read from a single sample in a study of T cell responses to AZD1222 COVID-19 vaccine. Sequenced by immunoSEQ multiplex PCR; TCRdb stores in-frame clones only, minus some. The sample has 120,000 to 150,000 clones; under 95% are singletons. Sequences were derived from peripheral blood, sampled on day 0 of AZD1222 vaccination. The receptors derive from an adult in good health. The CDR3 runs from the conserved cysteine through the conserved F or W. D genes are given only for firm matches. The size of a clone is reported for some rows only, either as once, few or many, or as a class for expanded clones.

>-|TRBV4-2|once|TRBJ2-7
CASSHGSDGGGSEQYF
TGTGCCAGCAGCCACGGTTCGGACGGGGGAGGCTCCGAGCAGTACTTC
>-|TRBV7-3|few|TRBJ2-3
CASSLGRGSDTQYF
TGTGCCAGCAGCTTAGGGCGGGGTTCAGATACGCAGTATTTT
>TRBD1|TRBV28|-|TRBJ1-1
CASIKGDRLNTEAFF
TGTGCCAGCATTAAGGGGGACAGGCTGAACACTGAAGCTTTCTTT
>-|TRBV19|-|TRBJ1-1
CASSPPRNTEAFF
TGTGCCAGTAGTCCCCCTCGGAACACTGAAGCTTTCTTT
>TRBD1|TRBV19|-|TRBJ2-7
CASSIKPGQGYEQYF
TGTGCCAGTAGTATCAAACCGGGACAGGGCTACGAGCAGTACTTC
>-|TRBV9|-|TRBJ2-7
CASSVAPTASYEQYF
TGTGCCAGCAGCGTAGCCCCAACAGCATCCTACGAGCAGTACTTC
>-|TRBV9|-|TRBJ1-6
CASSVGHSNSPLHF
TGTGCCAGCAGCGTAGGACACTCTAATTCACCCCTCCACTTT
>TRBD2|TRBV7-8|-|TRBJ2-1
CASTDIPGLAGSQFF
TGTGCCAGCACCGATATTCCGGGACTAGCGGGGTCTCAGTTCTTC
>-|TRBV10-3|-|TRBJ2-5
CAISESETQYF
TGTGCCATCAGTGAGAGCGAGACCCAGTACTTC
>-|TRBV5-6|-|TRBJ1-2
CASSLRPPYGYTF
TGTGCCAGCAGCTTGAGGCCCCCCTATGGCTACACCTTC
>TRBD2|TRBV28|-|TRBJ2-7
CASSLGGYSYEQYF
TGTGCCAGCAGTCTGGGAGGGTACTCCTACGAGCAGTACTTC
>TRBD2|TRBV19|-|TRBJ2-3
CASSPYSGGLDTQYF
TGTGCCAGTAGTCCCTATAGCGGGGGATTAGATACGCAGTATTTT
>-|TRBV9|-|TRBJ2-5
CASSVAWGMETQYF
TGTGCCAGCAGCGTAGCTTGGGGGATGGAGACCCAGTACTTC
>-|TRBV7-7|-|TRBJ2-3
CASSPGLLTDTQYF
TGTGCCAGCAGCCCGGGACTCCTCACAGATACGCAGTATTTT
>-|TRBV7-8|-|TRBJ1-5
CASTTRAGYSNQPQHF
TGTGCCAGCACTACCCGGGCAGGGTATAGCAATCAGCCCCAGCATTTT
>TRBD1|TRBV24-1|-|TRBJ1-5
CATSDRGSNQPQHF
TGTGCCACCTCGGACAGGGGTAGCAATCAGCCCCAGCATTTT
>-|TRBV7-9|-|TRBJ2-3
CASSSQGGEDTQYF
TGTGCCAGCAGCTCCCAAGGGGGGGAGGATACGCAGTATTTT
>-|TRBV19|-|TRBJ2-3
CASSTRDRGSGRAATDTQYF
TGTGCCAGTAGTACCCGGGACAGGGGAAGCGGGAGGGCCGCGACAGATACGCAGTATTTT
>-|TRBV5-5|-|TRBJ2-7
CASSNPRGEQYF
TGTGCCAGCAGCAATCCCCGCGGCGAGCAGTACTTC
>-|TRBV5-4|-|TRBJ1-2
CASTGGSANYGYTF
TGTGCCAGCACAGGAGGGTCGGCTAACTATGGCTACACCTTC
>-|TRBV6-5|-|TRBJ2-7
CATNGYEQYF
TGTGCCACGAACGGTTACGAGCAGTACTTC
>-|TRBV23-1|-|TRBJ2-5
CAFPPRRGQETQYF
TGCGCCTTTCCCCCACGGAGGGGACAAGAGACCCAGTACTTC
>TRBD1|TRBV7-3|once|TRBJ2-2
CASSSTGAGTGELFF
TGTGCCAGCAGCTCAACAGGGGCCGGAACCGGGGAGCTGTTTTTT
>TRBD1|TRBV20-1|-|TRBJ1-2
CSASQGASNYGYTF
TGCAGTGCTAGTCAGGGGGCATCTAACTATGGCTACACCTTC